The text below deals with one TCR beta chain. Its antigen remains unknown. Terminally differentiated effector memory CD45RA+ cells were left out of the naive CD8 fraction, which was CD45RO-negative and positively selected for CCR7. The CDR3 has 16 amino acids. Deletions cut 3 bases from V and 2 bases from J, with 14 bases between. The germline CDR1 and CDR2 sequences are MGHRA and YSYEKL. These data come from a study of shared clonotypes between healthy human individuals. Points from the study as a whole: Non-shared clonotypes displayed generation probabilities falling below those of clonotypes present in all four donors.

At the deep level, the assay was run. Sequencing used immunoSEQ multiplex PCR; TCRdb keeps in-frame clones, though not all of them. This sample has hundreds of thousands of clones, with roughly 96% found just once. Source material: naive CD8+ T cells sorted from blood. This TCR came from a woman aged 25-40 years in good health. The chain links TRBV4-1 to TRBJ1-5; D ambiguous. CDR3 loop: CASSQLSTGRNQPQHF. CDR3 sequence (DNA): TGCGCCAGCAGCCAGCTCAGTACCGGACGCAATCAGCCCCAGCATTTT.